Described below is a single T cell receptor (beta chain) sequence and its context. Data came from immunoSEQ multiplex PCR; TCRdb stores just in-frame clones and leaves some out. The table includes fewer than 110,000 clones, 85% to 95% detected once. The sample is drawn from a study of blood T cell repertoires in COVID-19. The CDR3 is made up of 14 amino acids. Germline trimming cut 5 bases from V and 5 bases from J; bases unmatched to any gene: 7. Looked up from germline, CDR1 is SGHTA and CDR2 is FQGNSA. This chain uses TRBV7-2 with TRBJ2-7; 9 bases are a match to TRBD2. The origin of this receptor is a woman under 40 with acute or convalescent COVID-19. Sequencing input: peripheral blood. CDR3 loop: CASSASGTSNEQYF. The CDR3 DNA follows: TGTGCCAGCAGCGCGTCCGGGACTAGCAACGAGCAGTACTTC.